This entry lists 21 T cell receptor beta chains sequenced from one sample in a study of naive and memory T cell subsets. The library had UMIs added by 3' ligation of an oligonucleotide to TCR cDNA. Four PCR rounds used nested alpha and beta constant region primers plus the SP2 primer. Each CDR3 protein gets one entry after TCRdb re-called the 5' RACE reads with MiXCR. This sample has roughly 56,000 distinct CDR3 sequences, with about 7.2% found just once. Receptor source: a male donor in good health.

This clonotype was detected ten times or more. V usage is TRBV7-9 and J usage is TRBJ2-7; D unclear. Looked up from germline, CDR1 is SEHNR and CDR2 is FQNEAQ (reference sequence). CDR3 length: 14 residues. Deletions cut 1 base from V and 2 bases from J, with 9 bases between. This CDR3 is CASSLGTGPYEQYF. The CDR3 nucleotides are TGTGCCAGCAGCTTAGGAACGGGTCCCTACGAGCAGTACTTC.

This chain joins TRBV20-1 and TRBJ2-2; 7 nucleotides align to TRBD1. The CDR3 length is 16 residues. The V segment lost 1 base and the J segment 5 bases; nucleotides outside the gene matches: 10. CDR1 and CDR2 from the germline V gene are DFQATT and SNEGSKA (reference sequence). CDR3 nucleotide sequence: TGCAGTGCTAGAGCCTCGGACAGGATTCTTACCGGGGAGCTGTTTTTT. It yields the protein CSARASDRILTGELFF.

This clonotype was observed a few times. The chain recombines TRBV19 with TRBJ1-1; perhaps TRBD1 as D (5 bases). CDR1 and CDR2 from the germline V gene are LNHDA and SQIVND (reference sequence). The CDR3 extends over 16 amino acids. Deletions cut 8 bases from V and 0 bases from J, with 19 bases between. The chain's CDR3 is CASGRGDPVMNTEAFF. DNA for the CDR3: TGTGCCAGTGGTAGGGGAGACCCAGTCATGAACACTGAAGCTTTCTTT.

In its sample, this clonotype was seen a few times. The CDR3 DNA is TGTGCCAGCAGCTCGACAGCCTTCTATGGCTACACCTTC. Its protein product is CASSSTAFYGYTF. The chain recombines TRBV3-1 with TRBJ1-2; a possible D gene is TRBD1 (5 bases). CDR3 length: 13 amino acids. The V end was cut by 5 bases, the J end by 4 bases, with 11 bases between. Germline CDR1 and CDR2: LGHDT and YNNKEL (reference sequence). The full variable domain, its missing parts supplied by reference TRBV3-1 and TRBJ1-2, is DTAVSQTPKYLVTQMGNDKSIKCEQNLGHDTMYWYKQDSKKFLKIMFSYNNKELIINETVPNRFSPKSPDKAHLNLHINSLELGDSAVYFCASSSTAFYGYTFGSGTRLTVV.

V and J are TRBV6-5 and TRBJ2-3; 10 positions agree with TRBD2. Per germline, CDR1 MNHEY and CDR2 SVGAGI. The V gene end was trimmed by 8 bases and the J gene end by 4 bases; junction bases not matched to a gene: 3. CDR3 length equals 13 residues. The CDR3 nucleotides are TGTGCCAGCGGGCTAGCGGGAGCAGATACGCAGTATTTT. Its protein is CASGLAGADTQYF.

This clonotype has a handful of counts. The CDR3 protein is CAAAGETQYF. In nucleotides, the CDR3 is TGTGCCGCAGCCGGAGAGACCCAGTACTTC. The chain employs TRBV6-1 and TRBJ2-5, with unresolved D. The CDR3 length is 10 residues. The germline CDR1 and CDR2 sequences are MNHNS and SASEGT. The germline V and J ends were trimmed by 11 bases and 4 bases, with 8 bases remaining between them.

Note on this clonotype: Germline and junction disagree at one end, which may indicate a read error. The CDR3 DNA follows: TGTGCCAGCTCACCAGACGGACAGGGCTACTCTGGAAACGCCATATATTTT. Translated, it gives CASSPDGQGYSGNAIYF. The chain is built from TRBV18 and TRBJ1-3, with 8 nucleotides matching TRBD1. CDR3 length: 17 amino acids. Germline lookup yields CDR1 KGHSH and CDR2 LQKENI.

The chain is built from TRBV5-1 and TRBJ2-5; D remains ambiguous. The CDR3 spans 15 residues. Deletions cut 4 bases from V and 0 bases from J, with 13 bases between. The germline V gene has CDR1 SGHRS and CDR2 YFSETQ. The CDR3 DNA reads as TGCGCCAGCAGCCGGTGGAACCCGTACCAAGAGACCCAGTACTTC. This sequence encodes CASSRWNPYQETQYF.

The chain is built from TRBV10-1 and TRBJ2-7, with 9 bases matching TRBD2. J gave up 5 bases and V 8 bases, and 13 bases lay outside the gene matches. Looked up from germline, CDR1 is WNHNN and CDR2 is SYGVQD (reference sequence). This CDR3 has 15 amino acids. CDR3: CASSRGGGRAHEQYF. Written as DNA, the CDR3 is TGCGCCAGCTCCCGAGGTGGCGGGAGGGCCCACGAGCAGTACTTC.

In its sample, this clonotype was seen a few times. V usage is TRBV10-3 and J usage is TRBJ2-3, with 9 bases matching TRBD1. V lost 6 bases to trimming and J lost 0 bases; unmatched junction nucleotides: 16. The CDR3 loop spans 19 amino acids. CDR1 and CDR2 from the germline V gene are ENHRY and SYGVKD. CDR3 sequence (DNA): TGTGCCATCAGGGATCCCGGGACAGGGACCATGACTAGCACAGATACGCAGTATTTT. This codes for CAIRDPGTGTMTSTDTQYF.

There are many counts of this clonotype. The chain uses TRBV5-1 and TRBJ2-7; D uncertain. Germline CDR1 and CDR2: SGHRS and YFSETQ. The V gene lost 7 bases and the J gene lost 6 bases, with 14 bases spanning the gap. This CDR3 region has 12 residues. In nucleotides, the CDR3 is TGCGCCAGCCAAGGTCCGGGTGGCGAGCAGTACTTC. Translating gives CASQGPGGEQYF.

CDR3 region: CASSRLAGSDSYEQYF. In nucleotides, the CDR3 is TGCGCCAGCAGCAGACTAGCGGGCTCCGACTCCTACGAGCAGTACTTC. The chain uses TRBV5-1 and TRBJ2-7; 10 bases fit TRBD2. The CDR3 totals 16 residues. V dropped 4 bases and J dropped 0; count of bases not matched to a gene: 7. Germline V lookup: CDR1 SGHRS, CDR2 YFSETQ.

The gene calls are TRBV29-1 and TRBJ2-1, with D possibly TRBD1 on 7 matching bases. In germline, CDR1 is SQVTM, CDR2 ANQGSEA. The CDR3 has 13 amino acids. V gave up 2 bases and J gave up 8 bases, with 13 bases separating them. The CDR3 DNA reads TGCAGCGTTGAAAGTCAGGGGGGCTATGAGCAGTTCTTC. The encoded protein is CSVESQGGYEQFF.

The chain has TRBV9 and TRBJ2-1; TRBD1 might be the D (5 bases). V was trimmed by 4 bases and J by 3 bases, leaving 8 bases between them. Per the germline V gene, CDR1 is SGDLS and CDR2 is YYNGEE. This CDR3 comprises 13 residues. Here the CDR3 DNA reads TGTGCCAGCAGCCAGGGAAGCTACAATGAGCAGTTCTTC. Protein product: CASSQGSYNEQFF.

The sample holds a few counts of this clonotype. The chain uses TRBV30 and TRBJ2-7; 10 nucleotides line up with TRBD2. J lost 5 bases, V lost 4 bases, and 11 bases had no gene match. The CDR3 consists of 15 residues. From germline, CDR1 is GTSNPN and CDR2 SVGIG (reference sequence). The CDR3 sequence is CAWTRGAGGRDEQYF. The DNA of the CDR3 is TGTGCCTGGACCCGGGGAGCGGGAGGGCGGGACGAGCAGTACTTC. Full variable domain (remainder filled in from reference TRBV30 and TRBJ2-7): SQTIHQWPATLVQPVGSPLSLECTVEGTSNPNLYWYRQAAGRGLQLLFYSVGIGQISSEVPQNLSASRPQDRQFILSSKKLLLSDSGFYLCAWTRGAGGRDEQYFGPGTRLTVT.

In its sample, this clonotype was seen many times. The chain joins TRBV29-1 to TRBJ1-1, with 8 bases that match TRBD1. Trimming at V came to 7 bases and at J to 5 bases, leaving 9 bases not matched to a gene. The CDR3 totals 13 residues. Germline loops: CDR1 SQVTM, CDR2 ANQGSEA. The CDR3 loop reads CSALQGVGTEAFF. The CDR3 DNA reads as TGCAGCGCCTTACAGGGGGTAGGGACTGAAGCTTTCTTT. The full variable domain, with the rest looked up from reference TRBV29-1 and TRBJ1-1, is SAVISQKPSRDICQRGTSLTIQCQVDSQVTMMFWYRQQPGQSLTLIATANQGSEATYESGFVIDKFPISRPNLTFSTLTVSNMSPEDSSIYLCSALQGVGTEAFFGQGTRLTVV.

This clonotype appeared a few times. This sequence joins TRBV19 and TRBJ2-2; D remains ambiguous. V lost 9 bases and J 4 bases, leaving 6 bases between the germline ends. This CDR3 has 11 residues. CDR1 and CDR2 from the germline V gene are LNHDA and SQIVND (reference sequence). CDR3 DNA: TGTGCCAGCACCGGCACCGGGGAGCTGTTTTTT. It specifies CASTGTGELFF.

This clonotype was detected only a few times. The gene calls are TRBV18 and TRBJ2-5; 7 nucleotides line up with TRBD2. The J segment lost 4 bases and the V segment lost 6 bases, leaving 5 bases of the junction unmatched. Per the germline V gene, CDR1 is KGHSH and CDR2 is LQKENI. The length of the CDR3 is 13 residues. The CDR3 sequence: CASSLAAAETQYF. The CDR3 DNA sequence: TGTGCCAGCTCCCTAGCGGCCGCAGAGACCCAGTACTTC.

This clonotype was observed a few times. This sequence joins TRBV5-1 and TRBJ2-3, with 9 bases lining up with TRBD2. Germline CDR1 SGHRS, CDR2 YFSETQ. V lost 3 bases, J lost 4 bases, and 12 bases stayed unmatched. This CDR3 has 17 amino acids. The CDR3 is CASSSSSGGLRADTQYF. CDR3 DNA sequence: TGCGCCAGCAGCTCAAGTAGCGGGGGCCTAAGGGCAGATACGCAGTATTTT.

This chain links TRBV14 with TRBJ2-4; perhaps D is TRBD1 or TRBD2 (5 bases each). Germline V gives CDR1 SGHDN, CDR2 FVKESK. V was pared by 1 base and J by 7 bases, with 8 bases between. There are 13 residues in the CDR3. This CDR3 is CASSQVGANIQYF. The CDR3 DNA sequence: TGTGCCAGCAGCCAAGTCGGGGCGAACATTCAGTACTTC.

This clonotype was detected many times. The chain uses TRBV6-5 and TRBJ1-1; 8 bases align to TRBD1. Per germline, CDR1 MNHEY and CDR2 SVGAGI. With V trimmed by 4 bases and J by 5 bases, 9 bases remained unmatched. The CDR3 is 15 residues long. The CDR3 is CASSFLGQAGTEAFF. In nucleotides, the CDR3 is TGTGCCAGCAGTTTCTTGGGACAGGCGGGGACTGAAGCTTTCTTT.